The 25 T cell receptor beta chains listed next were all sequenced from one sample in a study of cytomegalovirus exposure and HLA in healthy donors. The PCR ran on 60 Vbeta and 13 Jbeta primers. The table came from immunoSEQ multiplex PCR; TCRdb's copy has only in-frame clones and leaves some out. This table holds some 240,000 clones, about nine tenths found once. Material: PBMCs. Receptor source: a girl aged 2 to 9 in good health and CMV-seronegative.

The J gene is TRBJ1-1, the V gene TRBV6-5, with D possibly being TRBD1 (6 bases). Germline CDR1 is MNHEY and CDR2 is SVGAGI. CDR3 length equals 14 residues. Trimming left V 8 bases short and J 4 bases short, with 17 bases between. CDR3 region: CASSLGAGGTEAFF. The CDR3, as DNA: TGTGCCAGCTCATTGGGGGCTGGCGGCACTGAAGCTTTCTTT.

V is TRBV7-9 and J is TRBJ2-7, with D maybe TRBD2 (6 bases). The CDR3 has 14 residues. V lost 5 bases, J lost 2 bases, and 13 bases lay in between. The germline V gene encodes CDR1 SEHNR and CDR2 FQNEAQ (reference sequence). The CDR3 DNA follows: TGTGCCAGCAGCGGGCGCGGGAACCCCTACGAGCAGTACTTC. Amino acids: CASSGRGNPYEQYF.

On this clone itself: One end of the junction fails to match germline, which may point to a read error. The J gene is TRBJ2-2, the V gene TRBV13; D ambiguous. Germline V lookup: CDR1 PRHDT, CDR2 FYEKMQ (reference sequence). The CDR3 runs 16 residues. In nucleotides, the CDR3 is TGTGCCAGCAACTTAGGCCTGGAGATGGGCACCGGGGAGCTGTTTTTT. This gives the protein CASNLGLEMGTGELFF. Full variable domain (missing parts from reference TRBV13 and TRBJ2-2): AAGVIQSPRHLIKEKRETATLKCYPIPRHDTVYWYQQGPGQDPQFLISFYEKMQSDKGSIPDRFSAQQFSDYHSELNMSSLELGDSALYFCASNLGLEMGTGELFFGEGSRLTVL.

This chain links TRBV6-5 with TRBJ2-7; D gene uncertain. Germline CDR1 is MNHEY and CDR2 is SVGAGI. Trimming took 7 bases from V and 3 from J, leaving 10 bases between them. This CDR3 spans 12 amino acids. CDR3 coding DNA: TGTGCCAGCATGGGCCGATTCTACGAGCAGTACTTC. Its translation: CASMGRFYEQYF.

The V call is TRBV6-5, the J call TRBJ2-5; D unclear. CDR1 MNHEY and CDR2 SVGAGI come from the germline V gene. The CDR3 has 11 amino acids. V shed 0 bases and J shed 11 bases, with 7 bases lying between them. Here the CDR3 reads CASSYSHFQYF. DNA of the CDR3: TGTGCCAGCAGTTACTCCCATTTTCAGTACTTC.

As for this clone: The germline gene is not matched at one end of the junction; a read error may be the cause. V usage is TRBV7-9 and J usage is TRBJ1-2; D is unresolved. Germline values: CDR1 SEHNR, CDR2 FQNEAQ (reference sequence). CDR3 length: 13 amino acids. CDR3 DNA sequence: TGTGCCAGCAGCTTAGCTGAAAAAAGCCTCCTGAAATTC. It codes for CASSLAEKSLLKF.

Remarks on this clone: Other DNA sequences in this sample translate to the same CDR3. The rearrangement joins TRBV7-2 to TRBJ1-2; 9 bases match TRBD1. CDR1 is SGHTA, CDR2 FQGNSA, per germline. The CDR3 consists of 13 residues. With V trimmed by 5 bases and J by 5 bases, 3 bases remained unmatched. Written as DNA, the CDR3 is TGTGCCAGCAGCCTAGACAGGGGGTATGGCTACACCTTC. Translated: CASSLDRGYGYTF.

The chain links TRBV2 to TRBJ2-1; D ambiguous. CDR1 is SNHLY and CDR2 is FYNNEI in the germline V gene. The CDR3 covers 11 residues. V was clipped by 10 bases and J by 7 bases, with 11 bases between them. The CDR3 is CATTHQNEQFF. CDR3 nucleotide sequence: TGTGCCACCACCCACCAGAATGAGCAGTTCTTC. Drawing the rest from reference TRBV2 and TRBJ2-1, the complete variable domain is EPEVTQTPSHQVTQMGQEVILRCVPISNHLYFYWYRQILGQKVEFLVSFYNNEISEKSEIFDDQFSVERPDGSNFTLKIRSTKLEDSAMYFCATTHQNEQFFGPGTRLTVL.

The gene calls are TRBV27 and TRBJ2-1; maybe TRBD2 (5 bases). With 6 bases removed from V and 3 bases from J, the gap between germline ends came to 15 bases. Germline V gene sequence: CDR1 MNHEY, CDR2 SMNVEV (reference sequence). The CDR3 totals 15 residues. The CDR3 nucleotides are TGTGCCAGCAGATTAGGAGGAGGTTACTACAATGAGCAGTTCTTC. Translating it yields CASRLGGGYYNEQFF.

This chain links TRBV6-4 with TRBJ2-2, with 9 bases matching TRBD2. From germline, CDR1 is MRHNA and CDR2 SNTAGT. This CDR3 has 15 residues. V trimming: 4 bases; J trimming: 4 bases; junction bases outside the gene matches: 4. CDR3 coding DNA: TGTGCCAGCAGTGCAGGGACTAGCCCCACCGGGGAGCTGTTTTTT. This codes for CASSAGTSPTGELFF.

V usage is TRBV1 and J usage is TRBJ1-5. TRBV1 is a documented pseudogene. CDR3 length: 13 amino acids. The CDR3 reads CTVTGNSNQPQHF. CDR3 coding DNA: TGCACCGTCACGGGGAATAGCAATCAGCCCCAGCATTTT.

The rearrangement joins TRBV4-2 to TRBJ2-6; perhaps TRBD1 as D (5 bases). Trimming shortened V by 0 bases and J by 2 bases, and 11 bases separated the two germline ends. In germline, CDR1 is LGHNA, CDR2 YNFKEQ. CDR3 size: 17 residues. This CDR3 is CASSQDPVRAGANVLTF. DNA of the CDR3: TGTGCCAGCAGCCAAGATCCGGTCAGGGCTGGGGCCAACGTCCTGACTTTC.

This clone was picked up one time. The chain combines TRBV6-1 with TRBJ1-2, with D unresolved. The CDR3 is 12 amino acids. CDR1 is MNHNS, CDR2 SASEGT, per germline. Trimming stripped 7 bases from V and 1 base from J, with 7 bases between. In nucleotides, the CDR3 is TGTGCCAGCACTCCGGGTAACTATGGCTACACCTTC. Translated, it gives CASTPGNYGYTF.

This clone was seen just once. DNA for the CDR3: TGTGCCAGCAGTATATCGGGACAGCCCTACGAGCAGTACTTC. Protein: CASSISGQPYEQYF. The rearrangement links TRBV28 to TRBJ2-7; 7 bases map to TRBD1. Unmatched junction bases numbered 6, after V lost 5 bases and J lost 2 bases. Looked up from germline, CDR1 is MDHEN and CDR2 is SYDVKM. This CDR3 region has 14 residues.

The V call is TRBV4-1, the J call TRBJ1-1; 9 nucleotides line up with TRBD1. Germline V lookup: CDR1 MGHRA, CDR2 YSYEKL. The CDR3 has 19 amino acids. Losses at the gene ends were 0 bases for V and 3 bases for J; bases not matched to a gene: 14. The CDR3 here is CASSQDKTGGRISDTEAFF. As DNA, the CDR3 is TGCGCCAGCAGCCAAGATAAAACAGGGGGCCGGATAAGCGACACTGAAGCTTTCTTT.

The chain is built from TRBV29-1 and TRBJ2-5; D unclear. Germline V gene sequence: CDR1 SQVTM, CDR2 ANQGSEA. There are 12 residues in the CDR3. V lost 5 bases, J lost 5 bases, and 12 bases lay in between. CDR3 amino acids: CSVLVRGETQYF. The DNA of the CDR3 is TGCAGCGTTTTGGTCAGAGGCGAGACCCAGTACTTC. Full variable domain (missing parts from reference TRBV29-1 and TRBJ2-5): SAVISQKPSRDICQRGTSLTIQCQVDSQVTMMFWYRQQPGQSLTLIATANQGSEATYESGFVIDKFPISRPNLTFSTLTVSNMSPEDSSIYLCSVLVRGETQYFGPGTRLLVL.

This clone showed up just once. V gene TRBV11-1 combines with J gene TRBJ1-1; D unresolved. Trimming cost V 3 bases and J 2 bases, with 13 bases left between them. The CDR3 has 15 residues. Germline V gives CDR1 SGHAT, CDR2 FQDESV (reference sequence). CDR3 coding DNA: TGTGCCAGCAGCTTTCTCCCCGTAAGCAACACTGAAGCTTTCTTT. It translates to CASSFLPVSNTEAFF.

The J gene is TRBJ2-1, the V gene TRBV7-9; the match to TRBD1 covers 10 bases. Per the germline V gene, CDR1 is SEHNR and CDR2 is FQNEAQ (reference sequence). J lost 8 bases, V lost 1 base, and 2 bases had no gene match. The CDR3 is made up of 14 amino acids. The CDR3 reads CASSLETGGYEQFF. The DNA of the CDR3 is TGTGCCAGCAGCTTAGAGACAGGGGGCTATGAGCAGTTCTTC.

This chain links TRBV5-1 with TRBJ2-7, with D maybe TRBD2 (6 bases). Trimming removed 0 bases at V and 0 bases at J, with 16 bases between. This CDR3 is 17 amino acids long. CDR1 is SGHRS and CDR2 is YFSETQ in the germline V gene. The CDR3 reads CASSLGLVSTSSYEQYF. The CDR3 nucleotides are TGCGCCAGCAGCTTGGGACTAGTCAGCACTAGCTCCTACGAGCAGTACTTC.

CDR3 in amino acids: CASSQVTGIYEQYF. CDR3 DNA: TGCGCCAGCAGCCAAGTGACAGGGATATACGAGCAGTACTTC. This chain joins TRBV4-1 and TRBJ2-7, with 7 bases matching TRBD1. The CDR3 loop spans 14 amino acids. The V gene's germline CDR1 is MGHRA and CDR2 YSYEKL. V shed 1 base and J 4 bases; nucleotides not matched to a gene: 4.

V and J are TRBV30 and TRBJ2-1, with 8 positions matching TRBD2. This CDR3 has 14 residues. Germline V lookup: CDR1 GTSNPN, CDR2 SVGIG (reference sequence). V dropped 2 bases and J dropped 7; count of bases not matched to a gene: 7. The DNA for the CDR3 is TGTGCCTGGAGTAGGCGGGGGGCAGGGAATGAGCAGTTCTTC. It is translated as CAWSRRGAGNEQFF.

The rearrangement joins TRBV12-5 to TRBJ2-1, with 11 bases lining up with TRBD2. CDR1 LGHNT and CDR2 FRNRAP come from the germline V gene. This CDR3 comprises 17 residues. J was trimmed by 6 bases and V by 2 bases; bases with no gene match: 9. The CDR3 sequence: CASGLPNSSGRINEQFF. The CDR3 DNA reads as TGTGCTAGTGGTTTGCCTAACTCTAGCGGGAGGATCAATGAGCAGTTCTTC.

The chain recombines TRBV10-2 with TRBJ2-1; TRBD2 agrees at 9 bases. CDR3 length: 13 residues. Germline CDR1 WSHSY, CDR2 SAAADI. The V segment lost 9 bases and the J segment 7 bases; nucleotides outside the gene matches: 7. For the CDR3, the DNA is TGCGCCAGTCTGTATAGCGGGAGAAATGAGCAGTTCTTC. Translation gives CASLYSGRNEQFF.

V gene TRBV27 combines with J gene TRBJ2-3, with no clear D. CDR1 MNHEY and CDR2 SMNVEV come from the germline V gene (reference sequence). With 0 bases removed from V and 2 bases from J, the gap between germline ends came to 9 bases. The CDR3 loop spans 15 amino acids. The CDR3 protein is CASSLSFWPTDTQYF. DNA of the CDR3: TGTGCCAGCAGTTTATCTTTCTGGCCCACAGATACGCAGTATTTT.

About this clone: Additional DNA sequences in this sample encode the identical CDR3. The rearrangement uses TRBV11-2 and TRBJ2-7; unclear D gene. The CDR3 length is 12 residues. Looked up from germline, CDR1 is SGHAT and CDR2 is FQNNGV. Trimming stripped 1 base from V and 3 bases from J, with 4 bases between. The CDR3 loop is CASSLVSYEQYF. DNA of the CDR3: TGTGCCAGCAGCTTAGTCAGCTACGAGCAGTACTTC. Variable domain in full (rest from reference TRBV11-2 and TRBJ2-7): EAGVAQSPRYKIIEKRQSVAFWCNPISGHATLYWYQQILGQGPKLLIQFQNNGVVDDSQLPKDRFSAERLKGVDSTLKIQPAKLEDSAVYLCASSLVSYEQYFGPGTRLTVT.